The 16 T cell receptor beta chains below come from one sample, sequenced in a study of T cell responses to AZD1222 COVID-19 vaccine. TCRdb's table, derived via immunoSEQ multiplex PCR, lists solely in-frame clones and lacks some. The data hold some 200,000 clones, with less than 95% observed a single time. This material consisted of peripheral blood, taken 28 days after the second dose of the MenACWY control vaccine. These receptors originate from an adult who received the MenACWY meningococcal vaccine as a control.

The V and J genes are TRBV27 and TRBJ2-7; possibly TRBD1 or TRBD2 for D (6 bases each). The length of the CDR3 is 14 residues. The germline V and J ends were trimmed by 2 bases and 3 bases, with 11 bases remaining between them. Germline values: CDR1 MNHEY, CDR2 SMNVEV (reference sequence). The CDR3 reads CASSLRGELYEQYF. CDR3 nucleotide sequence: TGTGCCAGCAGTTTAAGGGGGGAACTCTACGAGCAGTACTTC.

In this sample, this clone turned up once. The chain has TRBV29-1 and TRBJ2-1, with no clear D. Trimming shortened V by 4 bases and J by 9 bases, and 10 bases separated the two germline ends. Germline values: CDR1 SQVTM, CDR2 ANQGSEA. CDR3 length equals 11 residues. CDR3 in amino acids: CSVVGRVEQFF. DNA of the CDR3: TGCAGCGTTGTCGGTCGTGTTGAGCAGTTCTTC.

The V and J genes are TRBV28 and TRBJ2-1; TRBD2 agrees at 8 bases. Losses at the gene ends were 4 bases for V and 2 bases for J; bases not matched to a gene: 4. The CDR3 extends over 15 amino acids. Germline loops: CDR1 MDHEN, CDR2 SYDVKM. CDR3 sequence: CASSSREGAYNEQFF. The CDR3 DNA sequence: TGTGCCAGCAGTTCTCGGGAGGGGGCCTACAATGAGCAGTTCTTC.

The chain employs TRBV18 and TRBJ2-5; 9 nucleotides line up with TRBD1. The CDR3 consists of 17 residues. The V segment lost 1 base and the J segment 5 bases; nucleotides outside the gene matches: 11. The germline CDR1 and CDR2 sequences are KGHSH and LQKENI. Here the CDR3 DNA reads TGTGCCAGCTCACCACATCAAACCTCCGGGACAGGGGAGACCCAGTACTTC. This gives the protein CASSPHQTSGTGETQYF.

The J gene is TRBJ2-1, the V gene TRBV18, with TRBD1 identical over 9 bases. V trimming: 4 bases; J trimming: 15 bases; junction bases outside the gene matches: 4. The CDR3 runs to 11 residues. Germline CDR1 and CDR2: KGHSH and LQKENI. The CDR3 DNA is TGTGCCAGCTCACTGGGACAGGGACCGTTCTTC. Translated: CASSLGQGPFF.

The CDR3 protein is CASRLEPRDRGNGYTF. Written as DNA, the CDR3 is TGTGCAAGTCGCTTAGAGCCCCGGGACAGGGGGAATGGCTACACCTTC. This chain uses TRBV12-2 with TRBJ1-2; the table assigns TRBD1, which was not confirmed against the DNA. TRBV12-2 has pseudogene status. This CDR3 has 16 amino acids.

The rearrangement uses TRBV28 and TRBJ2-5, with TRBD1 matching 9 bases. CDR3 length: 15 residues. The J segment lost 4 bases and the V segment lost 7 bases, leaving 10 bases of the junction unmatched. Germline assignment: CDR1 MDHEN and CDR2 SYDVKM. In nucleotides, the CDR3 is TGTGCCAGCACCCCGGGACAGGGCGTGGGAGAGACCCAGTACTTC. This encodes CASTPGQGVGETQYF.

The rearrangement joins TRBV9 to TRBJ1-6; D gene unclear. The CDR3 runs to 14 residues. CDR1 and CDR2 (germline): SGDLS, YYNGEE. The ends were cut back, 0 bases at V and 7 bases at J, with 8 bases in the middle. CDR3 sequence reads: CASSVGAENSPLHF. CDR3 in DNA: TGTGCCAGCAGCGTAGGGGCAGAGAATTCACCCCTCCACTTT.

This CDR3 reads CASSLAENYGYTF. CDR3 nucleotide sequence: TGTGCCAGCAGCTTAGCCGAAAACTATGGCTACACCTTC. The chain recombines TRBV7-9 with TRBJ1-2, with unresolved D. CDR1 is SEHNR and CDR2 is FQNEAQ in the germline V gene (reference sequence). Trimming removed 0 bases at V and 2 bases at J, with 4 bases between. The CDR3 spans 13 residues.

V usage is TRBV5-1 and J usage is TRBJ2-7; tentative D call: TRBD2 (7 bases). The CDR3 is made up of 15 amino acids. Germline CDR1 and CDR2: SGHRS and YFSETQ. Deletions cut 3 bases from V and 0 bases from J, with 13 bases between. The CDR3 sequence: CASSSGGSSSYEQYF. The DNA of the CDR3 is TGCGCCAGCAGCTCGGGGGGCAGCAGCTCCTACGAGCAGTACTTC.

Written as DNA, the CDR3 is TGTGCCAGCACCTTTCTGGGGGGCAGTGGCTACACCTTC. Residues: CASTFLGGSGYTF. This chain joins TRBV12-3 or TRBV12-4 and TRBJ1-2; weak D call: TRBD1 (6 bases). The CDR3 has 13 amino acids. Trimming took off 7 bases at V and 7 bases at J, with 16 bases between the two ends.

The J gene is TRBJ1-2, the V gene TRBV18; a weak D match, TRBD1 (5 bases). Germline values: CDR1 KGHSH, CDR2 LQKENI. Trimming cost V 0 bases and J 8 bases, with 13 bases left between them. The CDR3 spans 14 residues. The CDR3 is CASSPPGWRGGYTF. The CDR3 nucleotides read TGTGCCAGCTCACCACCGGGATGGAGGGGCGGCTACACCTTC.

The CDR3 sequence is CAWSEGGAYNEQFF. The CDR3 coding sequence is TGTGCCTGGAGTGAGGGGGGGGCTTACAATGAGCAGTTCTTC. This sequence joins TRBV30 and TRBJ2-1; tentative D call: TRBD2 (7 bases). CDR3 length equals 14 residues. Per the germline V gene, CDR1 is GTSNPN and CDR2 is SVGIG (reference sequence). The V end lost 1 base, the J end lost 4 bases, and 11 bases lay between the germline ends.

The chain carries TRBV30 and TRBJ2-7; TRBD1 is a possible D gene (5 bases). This CDR3 has 15 residues. Per germline, CDR1 GTSNPN and CDR2 SVGIG (reference sequence). V lost 0 bases, J lost 4 bases, and 16 bases lay in between. DNA of the CDR3: TGTGCCTGGAGTGTTGGGCAGGGCCCGATATACGAGCAGTACTTC. This sequence encodes CAWSVGQGPIYEQYF. The full variable domain, with the rest looked up from reference TRBV30 and TRBJ2-7, is SQTIHQWPATLVQPVGSPLSLECTVEGTSNPNLYWYRQAAGRGLQLLFYSVGIGQISSEVPQNLSASRPQDRQFILSSKKLLLSDSGFYLCAWSVGQGPIYEQYFGPGTRLTVT.

This clone has just one count. The chain carries TRBV7-9 and TRBJ1-2, with 7 nucleotides matching TRBD1. With 0 bases clipped from V and 5 bases from J, the junction kept 9 bases outside the gene matches. CDR1 is SEHNR, CDR2 FQNEAQ, per germline (reference sequence). This CDR3 region has 16 residues. CDR3 amino acids: CASSLAPGTEIYGYTF. The CDR3 DNA reads as TGTGCCAGCAGCTTAGCCCCCGGGACAGAAATTTATGGCTACACCTTC.

The chain couples TRBV19 to TRBJ2-2, with TRBD2 identical over 10 bases. From germline, CDR1 is LNHDA and CDR2 SQIVND (reference sequence). This CDR3 has 16 residues. V shed 4 bases, J shed 4 bases, and the junction held 6 bases outside the gene matches. CDR3 in amino acids: CASSTSGRRGTGELFF. The CDR3 bases are TGTGCCAGTAGTACTAGCGGGAGAAGAGGCACCGGGGAGCTGTTTTTT.